This TCR beta chain originates from a study of cytomegalovirus exposure and HLA in healthy donors (dated by TCRdb to about 2017). Study-level background: An earlier analysis of some 620 of the donors reported approximately 260 Gb of sequence data and 117 million unique TCR beta sequences obtained from about 170 million T cells. An early release that covered about 640 HLA-typed donors contained approximately 300 gigabases of sequencing data and tens of millions of unique TCR sequences. Of the 300 to 450 genotyped donors, 70% to 90% were placed in the genetic ancestry cluster associated with self-reported Caucasian donors. The study aimed to test whether cataloging public T cell receptors could reveal signatures of past pathogen exposure. Using immunosequencing, the study profiled T cell repertoires from fewer than 850 subjects and related those repertoires to cytomegalovirus serostatus. A separate validation cohort of over a hundred different subjects was used in addition to the roughly 620-subject first cohort. The study combined high-throughput TCR immunosequencing, statistical association of individual TCRs with disease status, and machine learning to predict cytomegalovirus infection status. A later analysis re-analyzed previously published TCR beta repertoires from 650 to 800 donors and added high-resolution HLA genotyping to study TCR occurrence patterns. Rather than drawing on any new phenotypic data, the later analysis identified candidate immune exposures from TCR beta sequences and the way those sequences occurred across donors. An earlier analysis of several hundred of the donors applied high-throughput TCR beta sequencing to assess whether each TCR beta V gene segment acted as functional or pseudogenic. Donor age, sex, ethnicity and CMV serostatus were compiled together with the repertoire data. In a later genetic analysis, genome-wide SNP genotypes for about three fifths of the roughly 670 donors were used, and that subset was treated as a discovery cohort. Every discovery cohort repertoire had been produced on one sequencing platform. HLA typing included class I and class II loci at four-digit resolution. Typing coverage differed by locus: A, B, C, DRB1 and DQB1 were typed in about 620-630 donors, DQA1 in about 550, DPA1 in 600 to 610, and DPB1 in 472. A few DR-DQ haplotypes were handled as single units for association and clustering because linkage in the cohort was strong. Across around 400 genotyped donors of the cohort, an average of 235,054 unique TCR beta nucleotide sequences per donor were sequenced, and roughly 18% of those sequences were non-productive.

Trimming leaves V shorter by 6 bases and J shorter by 3 bases, with the junction holding 8 bases beyond the gene matches. Its CDR3 holds 15 amino acids, cysteine through phenylalanine. The entry retains the CDR3 DNA only, 45 bases that are in frame from base 1. Taken from the germline V gene, the CDR1 and CDR2 loops are MDHEN and SYDVKM. A remark on this clone: It has no known antigen specificity.

The library relied on the immunoSEQ multiplex PCR assay. For the multiplex PCR, a mixture combining 60 forward primers for TCR Vbeta segments and 13 reverse primers for TCR Jbeta segments was used. A multiplex PCR assay on genomic DNA amplified the CDR3 region of rearranged TCR beta genes. The amplified TCR beta libraries were sequenced on the Illumina HiSeq System as 87-base-pair reads. The paper's data handling went like this. A later analysis tallied around 82 million unique TCR beta chains across the 640 or so repertoires, and some 10 million of those chains were shared by two or more donors. Raw reads were error-corrected and collapsed into unique sequences with a nearest-neighbor algorithm that merged closely related sequences to remove PCR and sequencing errors. To assign V, D and J gene segments, CDR3 sequences were aligned to IMGT reference sequences. For a sequence to be retained, at least a six-nucleotide match to both a V gene segment and a J gene segment was required. A rearrangement was called productive if the CDR3 had no stop codons and remained in frame with V and J, and every other rearrangement was called non-productive. CDR3 was defined by IMGT convention, running from the second conserved V-encoded cysteine to the conserved J-encoded phenylalanine. The earlier analysis of 587 of the donors excluded sequences that lacked an unambiguous match to a single V gene segment. In an earlier analysis of approximately 590 of the donors, a V segment was called functional when productive rearrangements were above 56.7%, and segregating when the standard deviation between donors exceeded 5%. A statistical classification framework was built for diagnosing cytomegalovirus status from the catalog of TCR beta chain sequences. In a later analysis, TCR nucleotide sequences were compared against IMGT/GENE-DB human TR gene sequences so that V and J genes could be assigned. The TCRdist pipeline was used in a later analysis to assign CDR3 sequences and most-parsimonious VDJ recombination scenarios. In a later analysis, every TCR beta chain was defined by the combination of its CDR3 amino acid sequence and its V-gene family, and reads without a unique V-gene family were dropped. As a way to deal with suspected cross-contamination and a sequencing artifact, a later analysis dropped hundreds of nucleotide sequences that were highly shared and had low generation probability. In a later analysis, a clonal expansion index for each public chain was calculated from normalized within-repertoire ranks of inferred template counts. In a later analysis, generation probabilities were computed using a VDJ recombination model fitted to out-of-frame rearrangements, and the results were checked against IGoR. In a later analysis, hypergeometric tests were used to score TCR-TCR, TCR-HLA and TCR-CMV co-occurrence, with a repertoire-size bias correction applied to TCR pairs. A later analysis estimated false discovery rates by permuting HLA or CMV assignments 20 times. In a later analysis, co-occurring TCRs were grouped using DBSCAN, and TCRdist sequence similarity was added for clustering within HLA-allele-positive subsets. For co-occurrence clustering, repertoires with fewer than 30,000 or more than 120,000 public chains were excluded, along with roughly five repertoires with anomalous nucleotide sharing. TCRdb stores this immuneACCESS table with in-frame sequences only. Part of the clones is absent; in the studies checked, under half of the shortfall reflects unresolved V genes, and no reason is known for the rest. For V, J and clone size, that table is used; D and trimming come from the DNA. This sample's clone table shows 65,000 to 85,000 clones. The ten largest account for about 1.8% of the sample.

The cohort comprised under 700 healthy bone marrow donors. At the time of sampling, every cohort member was nominally healthy, though immune exposures that went unrecorded were likely present. The donor tested CMV seronegative, placing the donor among the 352 seronegative members of the cohort. Every donor gave a peripheral blood sample, and the peripheral blood mononuclear cells from that sample were used for TCR beta sequencing. Genomic DNA extraction from the blood cell samples was performed with the Qiagen DNeasy Blood Extraction Kit. Broader findings and caveats from the paper: Correlated functional status among segregating V segments might reflect linkage disequilibrium, but an unknown experimental factor could not be ruled out. In vitro tests confirmed that three of the cytomegalovirus-associated TCR beta chains recognize cytomegalovirus antigens. The only immune exposure information available for the cohort was CMV serostatus. An earlier analysis of approximately 500 of the donors showed that most TCR beta V segments appeared in productive rearrangements either about 87% or about 30% of the time, which broadly matched IMGT annotations. Because HLA typing was unavailable for some donors at each locus, only the typed subset was used in association tests. The 87-base-pair reads could not distinguish some IMGT-functional V segments, including TRBV6-2 and TRBV6-3, so those segments were excluded. In both the original and validation cohorts, the classifier was reported to diagnose cytomegalovirus status with high specificity and sensitivity. A total of 150 to 200 TCR beta chains were listed by the study as associated with cytomegalovirus. Only TCR beta chains were sequenced in this cohort, and the absence of alpha or paired-chain data limited detectable features. A cluster of highly shared sequence variants was judged likely to be a technical artifact of the sequencing pipeline. A later analysis found that TCR association rates varied across HLA loci, with DRB1 alleles showing the most associated TCRs and HLA-C alleles the fewest. According to the authors, the approach could potentially be generalized to other disease states and immunological phenotypes. The presence/absence analyses assumed that sequencing depth was roughly uniform across donors, and that assumption may not be true. In a later analysis, 15,000 to 20,000 TCR beta sequences were associated with specific HLA alleles at a false discovery rate of 0.05. Across donors, most TCR sequences were observed very rarely, whereas some public TCRs were present in many individuals. In a later genetic analysis, fewer N-insertions in productive TCRs were reported among donors in an Asian-associated ancestry cluster than the roughly 700-donor mean. A further reported finding was that TCR beta sequences accurately predicted the HLA-A and HLA-B alleles for most subjects in the first cohort. When HLA alleles, especially DR and DQ, strongly co-occurred, attributing TCR associations to individual alleles was difficult. A later analysis found that HLA-associated TCR beta chains were more clonally expanded and had lower generation probabilities than equally common non-associated chains. According to a later analysis, most CMV-associated TCR beta chains appeared to be HLA-restricted, and the HLA associations seemed to be driven largely by CMV exposure. Around 16 rarely observed V segments, including chromosome 9 orphons, were excluded from the earlier analysis of 550 to 700 of the donors because counts were too low. An association between a missense DCLRE1C variant and V-gene and J-gene trimming of TCR beta chains was found in a later genetic analysis and replicated in an independent cohort. Several of the top co-occurrence clusters appeared to be linked to parvovirus B19, influenza, CMV and Epstein-Barr virus, according to a later analysis.

The sample comprised PBMCs. The receptor's source is a woman in her twenties or thirties in good health and CMV-seronegative. Here the chain combines TRBV28 and TRBJ2-7; TRBD1 lines up with 10 middle nucleotides. Here is the DNA: TGTGCCAGCAGGACCCTGGACAGGGGGGGCTACGAGCAGTACTTC. Its product reads: CASRTLDRGGYEQYF.